These 10 T cell receptor beta chains originate from one sample sequenced in a study of cytomegalovirus exposure and HLA in healthy donors. The PCR contained 60 Vbeta and 13 Jbeta primers. TCRdb's table, derived via immunoSEQ multiplex PCR, lists solely in-frame clones and lacks some. The table lists tens of thousands of clones, 60% to 85% of them singletons, with approximately 4.5% in the top ten. The material sequenced was PBMCs. The receptors were sampled from a man in his forties or fifties in good health and CMV-seronegative.

In nucleotides, the CDR3 is TGCGCCAGCAGTGAGTCGACTTTTGATACGCAGTATTTT. This translates into CASSESTFDTQYF. The gene calls are TRBV10-1 and TRBJ2-3; D not certain. This CDR3 is 13 amino acids long. V was shortened by 0 bases and J by 6 bases, with 7 bases between the two germline ends. Germline V gene lookup returns CDR1 WNHNN and CDR2 SYGVQD (reference sequence).

Remarks on this clone: Other DNA sequences within the sample encode an identical CDR3. V gene TRBV30 combines with J gene TRBJ2-3; D gene uncertain. Trimming shortened V by 0 bases and J by 6 bases, and 10 bases separated the two germline ends. The CDR3 loop spans 13 amino acids. Germline V gene data show CDR1 as GTSNPN and CDR2 as SVGIG (reference sequence). DNA of the CDR3: TGTGCCTGGAGTGTACGAGGTAGGGATACGCAGTATTTT. It codes for CAWSVRGRDTQYF.

This chain uses TRBV18 with TRBJ2-5, with 7 bases aligning to TRBD1. With 5 bases clipped from V and 5 bases from J, the junction kept 5 bases outside the gene matches. Germline lookup yields CDR1 KGHSH and CDR2 LQKENI. The CDR3 sequence is 13 residues long. For the CDR3, the DNA is TGTGCCAGCTCAGGAAGGGACAGCGAGACCCAGTACTTC. This codes for CASSGRDSETQYF.

This sequence joins TRBV30 and TRBJ2-3, with 7 bases aligning to TRBD1. Per germline, CDR1 GTSNPN and CDR2 SVGIG (reference sequence). The CDR3 runs 13 residues. V was clipped by 7 bases and J by 6 bases; unmatched bases: 10. CDR3 coding DNA: TGTGCCTTTCGGACAGGTTACAGGGATACGCAGTATTTT. Its translation: CAFRTGYRDTQYF.

The chain links TRBV9 to TRBJ2-5, with a possible D match to TRBD2 (5 bases). This CDR3 is built from 16 residues. V was trimmed by 2 bases and J by 3 bases, leaving 17 bases between them. CDR1 is SGDLS and CDR2 is YYNGEE in the germline V gene. The CDR3 DNA is TGTGCCAGCAGCGTCGGAGGAACGCTGGGGAAAGAGACCCAGTACTTC. Its protein product is CASSVGGTLGKETQYF.

The chain employs TRBV6-6 and TRBJ2-2; TRBD2 is a possible D gene (6 bases). The CDR3 is 15 amino acids. Germline values: CDR1 MNHNY, CDR2 SVGAGI (reference sequence). V shed 2 bases and J shed 6 bases, with 13 bases lying between them. CDR3 sequence: CASSYGGRDSGELFF. CDR3 nucleotide sequence: TGTGCCAGCAGTTACGGGGGTAGGGACTCCGGGGAGCTGTTTTTT.

V and J are TRBV28 and TRBJ2-7, with D possibly being TRBD2 (6 bases). The V gene lost 7 bases and the J gene lost 1 base, with 14 bases spanning the gap. CDR1 MDHEN and CDR2 SYDVKM come from the germline V gene. The CDR3 runs 14 residues. The CDR3 sequence is CASTLGGTSYEQYF. CDR3 coding DNA: TGTGCCAGCACCCTGGGGGGTACTTCCTACGAGCAGTACTTC.

The chain combines TRBV5-1 with TRBJ2-7; the D is unclear. The ends were cut back, 3 bases at V and 8 bases at J, with 9 bases in the middle. The germline V gene encodes CDR1 SGHRS and CDR2 YFSETQ. This CDR3 region has 11 residues. CDR3 protein: CASSSLYKQYF. The DNA for the CDR3 is TGCGCCAGCAGCTCCCTTTACAAGCAGTACTTC.

The count of this clone is one. The V and J genes are TRBV5-1 and TRBJ2-3; 7 bases are shared with TRBD1. The CDR3 is made up of 15 amino acids. CDR1 and CDR2 (germline): SGHRS, YFSETQ. The V and J ends lost 0 bases and 4 bases, in that order; junction bases with no gene match: 5. The CDR3 DNA follows: TGCGCCAGCAGCTTGGATCCGACAGGGCCAGATACGCAGTATTTT. This sequence encodes CASSLDPTGPDTQYF.

This clone was recorded a few times. J is TRBJ1-3 and V is TRBV6-9, with D uncertain. Germline V gene sequence: CDR1 MNHGY, CDR2 SVAAGI. V dropped 5 bases and J dropped 4 bases, with 15 bases sitting between them. This CDR3 comprises 15 residues. CDR3 DNA sequence: TGTGCCAGCAGTGAGGTTGAGAATACGGGAAACACCATATATTTT. Encoded protein: CASSEVENTGNTIYF.